This T cell receptor beta chain was captured by sequencing in a study of shared clonotypes between healthy human individuals. Authors' methods: Filtering differed because ImmunoSEQ produced junction-only sequences that carried no quality scores. Clones were sequenced by immunoSEQ multiplex PCR, and TCRdb holds only the in-frame ones, with some missing. V, J and clone size were drawn from that table, and D and trimming were deduced from the DNA. The sample yields roughly 2.4 million clones, 95% seen once. Of note for this clone: Its cognate antigen is unknown.

Germline loops: CDR1 SGHAT, CDR2 FQNNGV. There are 12 residues in the CDR3. V was shortened by 7 bases and J by 4 bases, with 9 bases between the two germline ends. Study-wide results and caveats: Naive subsets usually exceeded memory subsets in estimated richness. Relative to their counterparts shared across all four donors, non-shared clonotypes exhibited diminished generation probabilities.

Nashville, Tennessee was home to all donors, who were Caucasian adults. The sequencing sample was made of naive CD4+ T cells sorted from blood. The subset denotes: CD45RA+ positively selected. The chain is built from TRBV11-2 and TRBJ2-3; D is unclear. The sequence derives from a man aged 18 to 30 in good health. The CDR3 coding sequence is TGTGCCAGCACCGTACGGGCAGATACGCAGTATTTT. Its protein product is CASTVRADTQYF. Combining the CDR3 with reference TRBV11-2 and TRBJ2-3 gives the whole variable domain EAGVAQSPRYKIIEKRQSVAFWCNPISGHATLYWYQQILGQGPKLLIQFQNNGVVDDSQLPKDRFSAERLKGVDSTLKIQPAKLEDSAVYLCASTVRADTQYFGPGTRLTVL.